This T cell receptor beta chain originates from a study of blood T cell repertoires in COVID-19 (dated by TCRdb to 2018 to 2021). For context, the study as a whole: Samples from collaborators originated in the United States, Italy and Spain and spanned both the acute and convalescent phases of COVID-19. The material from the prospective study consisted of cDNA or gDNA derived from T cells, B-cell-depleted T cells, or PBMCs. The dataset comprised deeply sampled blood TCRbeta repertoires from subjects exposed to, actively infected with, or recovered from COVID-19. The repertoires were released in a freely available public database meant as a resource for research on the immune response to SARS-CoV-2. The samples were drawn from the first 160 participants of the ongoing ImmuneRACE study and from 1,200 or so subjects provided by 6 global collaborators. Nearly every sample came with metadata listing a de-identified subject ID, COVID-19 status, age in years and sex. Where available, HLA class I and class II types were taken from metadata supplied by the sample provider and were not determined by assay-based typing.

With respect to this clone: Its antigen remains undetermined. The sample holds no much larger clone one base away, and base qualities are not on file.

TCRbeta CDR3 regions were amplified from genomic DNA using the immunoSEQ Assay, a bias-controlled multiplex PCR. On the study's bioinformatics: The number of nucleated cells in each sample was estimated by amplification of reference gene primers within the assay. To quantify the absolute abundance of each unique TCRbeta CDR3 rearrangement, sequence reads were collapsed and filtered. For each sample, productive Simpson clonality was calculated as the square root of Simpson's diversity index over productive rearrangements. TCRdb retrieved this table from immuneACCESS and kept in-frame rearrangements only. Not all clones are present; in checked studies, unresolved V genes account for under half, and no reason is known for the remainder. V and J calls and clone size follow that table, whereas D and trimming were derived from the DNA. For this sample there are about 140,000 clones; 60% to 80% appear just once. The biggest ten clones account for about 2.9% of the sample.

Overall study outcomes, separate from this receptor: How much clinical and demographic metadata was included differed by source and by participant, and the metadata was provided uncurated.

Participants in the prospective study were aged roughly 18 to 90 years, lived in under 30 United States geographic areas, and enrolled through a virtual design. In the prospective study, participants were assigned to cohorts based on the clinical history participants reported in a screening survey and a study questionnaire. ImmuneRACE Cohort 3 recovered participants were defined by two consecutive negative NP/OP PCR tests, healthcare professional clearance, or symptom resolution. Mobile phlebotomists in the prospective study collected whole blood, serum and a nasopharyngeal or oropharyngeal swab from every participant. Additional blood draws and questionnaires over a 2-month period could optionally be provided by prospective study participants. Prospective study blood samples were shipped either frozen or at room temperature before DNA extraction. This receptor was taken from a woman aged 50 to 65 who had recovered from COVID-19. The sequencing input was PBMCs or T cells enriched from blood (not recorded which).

The nucleotides read TGTGCCAGCCTCGGTCCGAACTATGGCTACACCTTC. Its protein reads: CASLGPNYGYTF. The chain joins TRBV3-1 (or the pseudogene TRBV3-2) to TRBJ1-2, with an unclear D gene assignment. CDR1 and CDR2 were assigned from the germline V gene (reference sequence) as LGHDT and YNNKEL. V is cut by 8 bases and J by 2 bases, and the space between the germline ends is 9 bases. The CDR3 contains 12 residues, cysteine and phenylalanine counted. Kept here is only the CDR3 DNA, which spans 36 bases and is read in frame from base 1.